This passage covers 10 T cell receptor beta chains from one sample sequenced in a study of T cell responses to AZD1222 COVID-19 vaccine. Assay used: immunoSEQ multiplex PCR; TCRdb lists only in-frame clones, some missing. The sample contains fewer than 90,000 clones, about 85% of which appear only once. The material sequenced was peripheral blood, taken on day 0 of AZD1222 vaccination. The source is an adult in good health.

The rearrangement uses TRBV9 and TRBJ1-4, with D hard to call. Germline assignment: CDR1 SGDLS and CDR2 YYNGEE. The V and J ends lost 0 bases and 7 bases respectively, with 10 bases between them. The CDR3 extends over 14 amino acids. For the CDR3, the DNA is TGTGCCAGCAGCGTAGACGGAAGGGCTGAAAAACTGTTTTTT. Encoded protein: CASSVDGRAEKLFF.

The V and J genes are TRBV3-1 (or the pseudogene TRBV3-2) and TRBJ1-5, with D possibly TRBD1 on 6 matching bases. The CDR3 runs to 12 residues. CDR1 is LGHDT, CDR2 YNNKEL, per germline (reference sequence). V lost 5 bases and J lost 9, with 11 bases in between. The chain's CDR3 is CASSKRGGPQHF. The DNA of the CDR3 is TGTGCCAGCAGCAAAAGGGGGGGGCCCCAGCATTTT.

This sequence joins TRBV9 and TRBJ2-7, with 12 bases aligning to TRBD2. The CDR3 covers 15 residues. V gave up 1 base and J gave up 4 bases; unmatched junction bases: 3. Germline CDR1 and CDR2: SGDLS and YYNGEE. CDR3 nucleotide sequence: TGTGCCAGCAGCGTATCGACTAGCGGGAGTTACGAGCAGTACTTC. Amino acid sequence: CASSVSTSGSYEQYF.

The V gene is TRBV7-9, the J gene TRBJ2-5; 7 nucleotides line up with TRBD1. This CDR3 comprises 15 residues. CDR1 and CDR2 (germline): SEHNR, FQNEAQ (reference sequence). V trimming: 2 bases; J trimming: 5 bases; junction bases outside the gene matches: 8. CDR3 sequence (DNA): TGTGCCAGCAGCTTATACGGGACAGAGGAGGAGACCCAGTACTTC. It translates to CASSLYGTEEETQYF.

V usage is TRBV29-1 and J usage is TRBJ2-2, with TRBD1 matching over 9 bases. Losses at the gene ends were 4 bases for V and 4 bases for J; bases not matched to a gene: 7. The CDR3 spans 15 residues. The germline CDR1 and CDR2 sequences are SQVTM and ANQGSEA. CDR3 loop: CSVAGTGRSTGELFF. In nucleotides, the CDR3 is TGCAGCGTTGCCGGGACAGGGCGGAGCACCGGGGAGCTGTTTTTT.

The gene calls are TRBV5-1 and TRBJ1-6, with a weak D call TRBD1 (6 bases). In germline, CDR1 is SGHRS, CDR2 YFSETQ. Trimming removed 4 bases at V and 7 bases at J, with 12 bases between. The CDR3 has 14 residues. As DNA, the CDR3 is TGCGCCAGCAGCATTGGGACATCAAATTCACCCCTCCACTTT. Encoded protein: CASSIGTSNSPLHF. The full variable domain, its missing parts supplied by reference TRBV5-1 and TRBJ1-6, is KAGVTQTPRYLIKTRGQQVTLSCSPISGHRSVSWYQQTPGQGLQFLFEYFSETQRNKGNFPGRFSGRQFSNSRSEMNVSTLELGDSALYLCASSIGTSNSPLHFGNGTRLTVT.

V and J are TRBV5-4 and TRBJ2-2; 7 positions agree with TRBD2. Unmatched junction bases numbered 3, after V lost 1 base and J lost 3 bases. CDR1 and CDR2 from the germline V gene are SGHNT and YYREEE (reference sequence). The CDR3 runs to 15 residues. The CDR3 sequence is CASSLSLADTGELFF. CDR3 DNA sequence: TGTGCCAGCAGCTTGTCGCTAGCGGACACCGGGGAGCTGTTTTTT.

CDR3 sequence: CASSQARAPPFNEQFF. CDR3 nucleotides: TGTGCCAGCAGCCAAGCAAGGGCCCCTCCTTTCAATGAGCAGTTCTTC. This rearrangement joins TRBV14 to TRBJ2-1; D not resolved. Germline V gene lookup returns CDR1 SGHDN and CDR2 FVKESK. V was trimmed by 1 base and J by 6 bases, leaving 16 bases between them. The CDR3 is made up of 16 amino acids. Filled out from reference TRBV14 and TRBJ2-1, the complete variable domain reads EAGVTQFPSHSVIEKGQTVTLRCDPISGHDNLYWYRRVMGKEIKFLLHFVKESKQDESGMPNNRFLAERTGGTYSTLKVQPAELEDSGVYFCASSQARAPPFNEQFFGPGTRLTVL.

The CDR3 loop reads CASSQEQGLAAYEQYF. The CDR3 coding sequence is TGTGCCAGCAGCCAAGAACAGGGACTAGCGGCTTACGAGCAGTACTTC. The J gene is TRBJ2-7, the V gene TRBV4-2, with TRBD2 identical over 11 bases. V dropped 0 bases and J dropped 4; count of bases not matched to a gene: 5. This CDR3 comprises 16 residues. CDR1 is LGHNA, CDR2 YNFKEQ, per germline.

This clone was found a few times. V and J are TRBV10-2 and TRBJ2-4; perhaps TRBD2 as D (6 bases). Trimming removed 1 base at V and 1 base at J, with 11 bases between. This CDR3 has 16 amino acids. In germline, CDR1 is WSHSY, CDR2 SAAADI. The CDR3 bases are TGCGCCAGCAGTGAGTTAGGTGGAGGGGCCAAAAACATTCAGTACTTC. The encoded protein is CASSELGGGAKNIQYF.